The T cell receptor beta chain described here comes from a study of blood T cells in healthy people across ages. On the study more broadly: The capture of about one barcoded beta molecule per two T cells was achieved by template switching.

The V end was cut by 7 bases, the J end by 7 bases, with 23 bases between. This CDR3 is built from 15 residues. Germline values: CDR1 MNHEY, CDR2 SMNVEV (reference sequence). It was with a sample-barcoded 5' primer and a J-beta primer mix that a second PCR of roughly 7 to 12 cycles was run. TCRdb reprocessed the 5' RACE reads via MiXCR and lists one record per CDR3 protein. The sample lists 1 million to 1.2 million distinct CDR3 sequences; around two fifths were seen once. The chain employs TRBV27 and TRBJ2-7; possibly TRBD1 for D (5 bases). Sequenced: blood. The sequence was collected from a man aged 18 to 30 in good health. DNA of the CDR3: TGTGCCAGCACGTCGGTTGACAGAAGATACAATGAGCAGTACTTC. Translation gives CASTSVDRRYNEQYF.